This TCR beta chain originates from a study of beta chain features in type 1 diabetes. The CDR3 spans 13 residues. Germline V gene lookup returns CDR1 SQVTM and CDR2 ANQGSEA. The junction had 7 bases not matched to a gene; V was cut back by 4 bases and J by 5 bases. Turning to this clone: Its antigen is as yet unknown.

Regarding the study as a whole: TCRB CDR3s were moderately but significantly shorter in Type 1 diabetes patients in all four CD4+ subsets. Diminished insertions and augmented deletions at VDJ junctions characterized type 1 diabetes patients.

Sorting of CD4+ naive, central memory, regulatory and stem cell-like memory cells was performed via CD45RO/CCR7/CD25/CD127/CD95/CD27. TCRB transcripts that were expressed got sequenced, as all of the isolated RNA had been reverse transcribed. Samples of naive, central memory and regulatory T cells yielded a mean of around 3.8 million reads. Clones were sequenced by immunoSEQ multiplex PCR, and TCRdb holds only the in-frame ones, with some missing. The profile shows 85,000 to 110,000 clones, around 30% of them singletons. This rearrangement joins TRBV29-1 to TRBJ1-1; 7 bases fit TRBD1. The receptor comes from a woman aged 18-29 years with type 1 diabetes. The source material was central memory CD4+ T cells from blood. CDR3 loop: CSVAEGGRTEAFF. The CDR3 nucleotides read TGCAGCGTTGCGGAAGGGGGCCGGACTGAAGCTTTCTTT.